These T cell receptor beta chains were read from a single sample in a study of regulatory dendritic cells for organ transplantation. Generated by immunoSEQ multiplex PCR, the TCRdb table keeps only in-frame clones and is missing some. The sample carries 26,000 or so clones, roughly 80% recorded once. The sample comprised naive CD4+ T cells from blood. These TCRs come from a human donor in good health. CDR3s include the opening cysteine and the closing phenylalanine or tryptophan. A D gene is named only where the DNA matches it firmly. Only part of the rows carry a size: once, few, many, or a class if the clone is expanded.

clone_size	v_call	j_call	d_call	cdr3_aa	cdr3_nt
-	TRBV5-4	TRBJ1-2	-	CASSSEYYGYTF	TGTGCCAGCAGCTCGGAGTACTATGGCTACACCTTC
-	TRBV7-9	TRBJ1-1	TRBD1	CASRPDRDHEAFF	TGTGCCAGCAGGCCGGACAGGGACCATGAAGCTTTCTTT
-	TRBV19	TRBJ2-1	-	CASSNTRDNEQFF	TGTGCCAGTAGTAACACCAGGGATAATGAGCAGTTCTTC
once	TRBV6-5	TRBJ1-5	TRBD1	CASSSGGQGLQPQHF	TGTGCCAGCAGCTCTGGGGGACAGGGCCTTCAGCCCCAGCATTTT
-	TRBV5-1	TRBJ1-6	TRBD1	CASTPWSGGNSPLHF	TGCGCCAGCACCCCTTGGTCAGGGGGGAATTCACCCCTCCACTTT
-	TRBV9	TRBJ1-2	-	CASSTTGNYGYTF	TGTGCCAGCAGCACAACAGGAAACTATGGCTACACCTTC
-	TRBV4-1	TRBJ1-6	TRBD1	CASSQDTRGLVSPLHF	TGCGCCAGCAGCCAAGACACAAGGGGGCTGGTGTCACCCCTCCACTTT
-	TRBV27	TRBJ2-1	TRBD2	CASGTSGDNEQFF	TGTGCCAGCGGGACTAGCGGAGACAATGAGCAGTTCTTC
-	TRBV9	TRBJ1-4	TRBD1	CASSPRTGANEKLFF	TGTGCCAGCAGCCCCCGGACAGGCGCTAATGAAAAACTGTTTTTT
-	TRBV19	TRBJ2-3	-	CASSIIGGTDTQYF	TGTGCCAGTAGTATAATAGGGGGCACAGATACGCAGTATTTT
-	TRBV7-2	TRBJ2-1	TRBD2	CASSLVAGSSYNEQFF	TGTGCCAGCAGCTTAGTAGCGGGCAGCTCCTACAATGAGCAGTTCTTC
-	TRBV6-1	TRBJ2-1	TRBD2	CASSEVVAGQRNEQFF	TGTGCCAGCAGTGAAGTGGTAGCGGGGCAGAGGAATGAGCAGTTCTTC
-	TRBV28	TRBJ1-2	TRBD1	CASSLGTGGYGYTF	TGTGCCAGCAGTTTGGGGACAGGTGGCTATGGCTACACCTTC
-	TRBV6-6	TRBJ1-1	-	CASSYSTGSTEAFF	TGTGCCAGCAGTTACTCGACCGGGAGTACTGAAGCTTTCTTT
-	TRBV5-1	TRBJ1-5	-	CASSLGVLGNQPQHF	TGCGCCAGCAGCCTAGGGGTTCTGGGCAATCAGCCCCAGCATTTT
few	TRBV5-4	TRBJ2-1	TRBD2	CASRLAGGRPGNEQFF	TGTGCCAGCCGACTAGCGGGGGGGCGCCCGGGGAATGAGCAGTTCTTC
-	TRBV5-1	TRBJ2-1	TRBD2	CASSLASGGRDEQFF	TGCGCCAGCAGCTTGGCTAGCGGGGGCAGGGATGAGCAGTTCTTC
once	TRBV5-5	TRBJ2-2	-	CASSSKQGAGELFF	TGTGCCAGCAGCTCGAAACAGGGAGCCGGGGAGCTGTTTTTT
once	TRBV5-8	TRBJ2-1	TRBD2	CASSLAGASGGYNEQFF	TGTGCCAGCAGCTTGGCGGGGGCTAGCGGGGGATACAATGAGCAGTTCTTC
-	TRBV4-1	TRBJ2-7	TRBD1	CASSQEGTGRAYEQYF	TGCGCCAGCAGCCAAGAAGGGACAGGGAGAGCCTACGAGCAGTACTTC
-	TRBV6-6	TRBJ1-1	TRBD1	CASSRDRVNTEAFF	TGTGCCAGCAGTCGAGACAGGGTGAACACTGAAGCTTTCTTT
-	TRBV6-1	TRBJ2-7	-	CASSALTGGVYEQYF	TGTGCCAGCAGTGCCCTGACTGGAGGGGTCTACGAGCAGTACTTC
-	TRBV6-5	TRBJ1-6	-	CASSFRASPLHF	TGTGCCAGCAGTTTCAGGGCTTCACCCCTCCACTTT
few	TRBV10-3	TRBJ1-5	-	CAISESGGTSNQPQHF	TGTGCCATCAGTGAGTCGGGGGGAACAAGCAATCAGCCCCAGCATTTT
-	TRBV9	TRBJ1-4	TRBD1	CASTKGQGNEKLFF	TGTGCCAGCACCAAGGGACAGGGCAATGAAAAACTGTTTTTT
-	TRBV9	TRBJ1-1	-	CASSGPGSGTEAFF	TGTGCCAGCAGCGGACCCGGGTCGGGAACTGAAGCTTTCTTT
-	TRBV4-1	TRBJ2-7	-	CASSHPSQGHEQYF	TGCGCCAGCAGCCATCCATCACAGGGCCACGAGCAGTACTTC